A selection of T cell receptor beta chains follows, all from one sample in a study of response to subunit inactivated influenza vaccine. MiXCR, run by TCRdb on the RT-PCR reads, gives a single entry per CDR3 protein. The sample comprises under 500,000 distinct CDR3 sequences, approximately 9.9% of which are singletons, and 9.5% to 15% rests with the top ten. The specimen comprised PBMCs from blood, sampled 35 to 45 days after vaccination. These receptors were obtained from a man between 45 and 60 years old who received an inactivated influenza vaccine. The CDR3 runs from the conserved cysteine through the conserved F or W. The D gene is left open where the match is weak. Size is omitted from some rows. Given values are once, few, many or a class for expanded clones.

. | . | TRBJ2-7 | TRBV6-1 | 14 | TGTGCCAGCAGACACCGGGACAAATCCTACGAGCAGTACTTC | CASRHRDKSYEQYF
. | few | TRBJ2-3 | TRBV5-1 | 15 | TGCGCCAGCAGCTTGGGGCGGGTCGGCACAGATACGCAGTATTTT | CASSLGRVGTDTQYF
. | . | TRBJ2-3 | TRBV20-1 | 14 | TGCAGTGCAAAGCAGGGGGGGATCACAGATACGCAGTATTTT | CSAKQGGITDTQYF
. | . | TRBJ2-7 | TRBV28 | 14 | TGTGCCAGCAGCTCTCAGGGAAGGGGCTACGAGCAGTACTTC | CASSSQGRGYEQYF
TRBD2 | . | TRBJ2-5 | TRBV28 | 16 | TGTGCCAGCAGTTTAACGCTAGCGGGAGGGTCGGAGACCCAGTACTTC | CASSLTLAGGSETQYF
. | many | TRBJ2-2 | TRBV20-1 | 14 | TGCAGTGCCAGTCGGGGCTCCAGCATGGGGGAGCTGTTTTTT | CSASRGSSMGELFF
. | . | TRBJ2-3 | TRBV6-5 | 17 | TGTGCCAGCAGTTACTCAGGACAGACTTCCTTCACAGATACGCAGTATTTT | CASSYSGQTSFTDTQYF
. | . | TRBJ2-1 | TRBV30 | 13 | TGTGCCTGGAGTGTGTGGGAGGCTGCTGAGCAGTTCTTC | CAWSVWEAAEQFF
. | few | TRBJ1-3 | TRBV29-1 | 13 | TGCAGCGTTGGCCGGGACAATGGAAACACCATATATTTT | CSVGRDNGNTIYF
TRBD2 | . | TRBJ2-1 | TRBV6-1 | 15 | TGTGCCAGCAACCGACTAGCGGGGGGGAAGAGTGAGCAGTTCTTC | CASNRLAGGKSEQFF
TRBD2 | many | TRBJ2-1 | TRBV6-5 | 15 | TGTGCCAGCAGTTACATAGCGGGAGCCTACAATGAGCAGTTCTTC | CASSYIAGAYNEQFF
. | many | TRBJ2-3 | TRBV7-2 | 16 | TGTGCCAGCAGCCCCCGACCGGGCCTAGCGACAGATACGCAGTATTTT | CASSPRPGLATDTQYF
TRBD2 | many | TRBJ2-5 | TRBV20-1 | 14 | TGCAGTGCTAGAGAGGGGGGGGTTCAAGAGACCCAGTACTTC | CSAREGGVQETQYF
. | . | TRBJ2-1 | TRBV19 | 14 | TGTGCCAGTAGTAAGGGAGTCGGGTACAATGAGCAGTTCTTC | CASSKGVGYNEQFF
. | many | TRBJ2-7 | TRBV3-1 | 15 | TGTGCCAGCAGCCAAGGTCAAGGCAGGACCTACGAGCAGTACTTC | CASSQGQGRTYEQYF
. | many | TRBJ1-5 | TRBV10-3 | 16 | TGTGCCATCAGTGTAAGCCCCCCAGGGAGCAATCAGCCCCAGCATTTT | CAISVSPPGSNQPQHF
. | many | TRBJ2-7 | TRBV28 | 12 | TGTGCCAGCAGTTTGCTAGCATCCCGGCAGTACTTC | CASSLLASRQYF
TRBD1 | few | TRBJ2-1 | TRBV11-2 | 12 | TGTGCCAGCAGCCCCGACAGGGGAGAGCAGTTCTTC | CASSPDRGEQFF
. | . | TRBJ2-6 | TRBV6-1 | 16 | TGTGCCAGCAGTGAACAGTTCCCGGGGGGGGCCAACGTCCTGACTTTC | CASSEQFPGGANVLTF
TRBD2 | . | TRBJ2-4 | TRBV11-2 | 18 | TGTGCCAGCAGCAGTGCCAGCGGGGGGGACATAGCCAAAAACATTCAGTACTTC | CASSSASGGDIAKNIQYF
. | many | TRBJ2-7 | TRBV28 | 12 | TGTGCCAGCGGCCGTTCCAGGGTCGGGCAGTACTTC | CASGRSRVGQYF
TRBD2 | . | TRBJ2-7 | TRBV28 | 14 | TGTGCCAGCAGTTTAGGGCAGGGACTACTTGGGCAGTACTTC | CASSLGQGLLGQYF
. | few | TRBJ2-2 | TRBV6-4 | 14 | TGTGCCAGCGCCGTATCGGGTGTCACCGGGGAGCTGTTTTTT | CASAVSGVTGELFF
. | few | TRBJ2-2 | TRBV3-1 | 11 | TGTGCCAGCAGGAGTACCGGGGAGCTGTTTTTT | CASRSTGELFF
. | many | TRBJ2-3 | TRBV10-3 | 19 | TGTGCCATCAGTGAATCGGGACTTTCTACAATTCCTAGCACAGATACGCAGTATTTT | CAISESGLSTIPSTDTQYF
. | few | TRBJ2-7 | TRBV5-6 | 12 | TGTGCCAGCAGCTCCTACAGGGTCGAGCAGTACTTC | CASSSYRVEQYF
. | . | TRBJ2-5 | TRBV20-1 | 14 | TGCAGTGCTAGCTTAGCGTGGGACCAAGAGACCCAGTACTTC | CSASLAWDQETQYF
TRBD1 | few | TRBJ2-7 | TRBV20-1 | 13 | TGCAGTGCCTCGACAGGGGTATCGGACGAGCAGTACTTC | CSASTGVSDEQYF
. | few | TRBJ2-3 | TRBV10-1 | 18 | TGCGCCAGCAGTGAGAGGGCCCCGGCGGACACTCGCACAGATACGCAGTATTTT | CASSERAPADTRTDTQYF
. | . | TRBJ2-3 | TRBV27 | 13 | TGTGCCAGCAGTCAGCTCCCGGGAAATACGCAGTATTTT | CASSQLPGNTQYF
. | . | TRBJ2-3 | TRBV6-5 | 16 | TGTGCCAGCAGTTACCTCGACCGCATGGGGACAGATACGCAGTATTTT | CASSYLDRMGTDTQYF
. | few | TRBJ2-5 | TRBV11-2 | 19 | TGTGCCAGCAGCCCACTCGGCGCTAGCTGGAAGGGACCGCAAGAGACCCAGTACTTC | CASSPLGASWKGPQETQYF
. | few | TRBJ1-2 | TRBV6-5 | 14 | TGTGCCAGCAGTTACTCTCTCCGGTCCTATGGCTACACCTTC | CASSYSLRSYGYTF
TRBD1 | many | TRBJ1-5 | TRBV29-1 | 13 | TGCAGCGTTGAAGGGACAGGTAGGGAGCCCCAGCATTTT | CSVEGTGREPQHF
TRBD2 | few | TRBJ2-2 | TRBV7-2 | 17 | TGTGCCAGCAGCCCAAATGGACTAGCGGGAGACACCGGGGAGCTGTTTTTT | CASSPNGLAGDTGELFF
. | few | TRBJ2-5 | TRBV15 | 15 | TGTGCCACCAGCCTGAGGAGACAGCCCCAAGAGACCCAGTACTTC | CATSLRRQPQETQYF
. | few | TRBJ2-7 | TRBV4-1 | 13 | TGCGCCAGCAGCTCCGACAGAAACTACGAGCAGTACTTC | CASSSDRNYEQYF
. | few | TRBJ1-2 | TRBV20-1 | 9 | TGCAGTGCCGACTATGGCTACACCTTC | CSADYGYTF
TRBD2 | . | TRBJ2-1 | TRBV18 | 14 | TGTGCCAGCTCACCGCTCGGGACTAGAAATGAGCAGTTCTTC | CASSPLGTRNEQFF
. | few | TRBJ2-7 | TRBV6-6 | 13 | TGTGCCAGCAGGGAGAATCTCTCGGGAGAGCAGTACTTC | CASRENLSGEQYF
TRBD2 | few | TRBJ2-7 | TRBV20-1 | 14 | TGCAGTGCCCCCTACTCCGCGGGAGCTTACGAGCAGTACTTC | CSAPYSAGAYEQYF
. | few | TRBJ2-3 | TRBV28 | 13 | TGTGCCAGCACCGAGGGAAGCACAGATACGCAGTATTTT | CASTEGSTDTQYF
TRBD1 | . | TRBJ2-1 | TRBV7-2 | 16 | TGTGCCAGCAGCTTAGCGTCAGACAGGGGCAACAATGAGCAGTTCTTC | CASSLASDRGNNEQFF
. | . | TRBJ1-1 | TRBV28 | 15 | TGTGCCAGCAGTTACCGACAGACGGTTGAGTCCGAAGCTTTCTTT | CASSYRQTVESEAFF
TRBD2 | . | TRBJ2-5 | TRBV27 | 17 | TGTGCCAGCAGTCCCCCTAGCGGGAGAGCCGGATGGGAGACCCAGTACTTC | CASSPPSGRAGWETQYF
. | many | TRBJ2-1 | TRBV7-9 | 11 | TGTGCCACCCGGCTTAGTGATGAGCAGTTCTTC | CATRLSDEQFF
TRBD1 | . | TRBJ1-2 | TRBV7-9 | 15 | TGTGCCAGCAGCTTAGATGCAGGGGGCGGCTATGGCTACACCTTC | CASSLDAGGGYGYTF
TRBD2 | few | TRBJ2-7 | TRBV28 | 16 | TGTGCCAGCAGTTTATTCCGCGGGAGCGGGTCCTACGAGCAGTACTTC | CASSLFRGSGSYEQYF
. | . | TRBJ2-7 | TRBV7-2 | 13 | TGTGCCAGCAGCTCGGACTTCCGGTACGAGCAGTACTTC | CASSSDFRYEQYF
. | many | TRBJ2-3 | TRBV10-1 | 13 | TGCGCCAGCAGTCCAACTCCGGGGGATACGCAGTATTTT | CASSPTPGDTQYF
TRBD2 | few | TRBJ2-7 | TRBV20-1 | 16 | TGCAGTGCTAGCTCCAGCGGGAGGGCCCCTCCCTACGAGCAGTACTTC | CSASSSGRAPPYEQYF
. | few | TRBJ1-5 | TRBV28 | 13 | TGTGCCAGCACCCAGGTTAGCAATCAGCCCCAGCATTTT | CASTQVSNQPQHF
TRBD1 | many | TRBJ2-5 | TRBV14 | 15 | TGTGCCAGCAGCTCAAACAGGGGACACCAAGAGACCCAGTACTTC | CASSSNRGHQETQYF
. | few | TRBJ1-3 | TRBV4-3 | 14 | TGCGCCAGCAGCGAAACAGGATCTGGAAACACCATATATTTT | CASSETGSGNTIYF
. | few | TRBJ2-5 | TRBV7-6 | 14 | TGTGCCAGCAGCGACACAGGGTTTAGGGAGACCCAGTACTTC | CASSDTGFRETQYF